This paragraph covers one T cell receptor beta chain sequence. A read error likely explains this, since a far larger clone differs by one base. V was clipped by 2 bases and J by 4 bases, with 5 bases between them. The germline V gene has CDR1 SGHTA and CDR2 FQGNSA. The CDR3 loop spans 12 amino acids. This sample stems from a study of blood T cell repertoires in COVID-19. Study details: Samples taken during acute and convalescent COVID-19 were collected in the United States, Italy and Spain. T cells, B-cell-depleted T cells, or PBMCs supplied cDNA or gDNA.

The repertoire was sequenced with immunoSEQ multiplex PCR; TCRdb's copy has only in-frame clones and lacks some. The repertoire holds approximately 75,000 clones, approximately 82% seen once, with roughly a tenth in the top ten. The chain couples TRBV7-2 to TRBJ1-1; D perhaps matches TRBD1 (5 bases). Sequencing was carried out using peripheral blood. The origin of this receptor is a woman aged 80 or over with acute or convalescent COVID-19. CDR3: CASSLRGTEAFF. The CDR3 nucleotides are TGTGCCAGCAGCTTAAGGGGCACTGAAGCTTTCTTT.